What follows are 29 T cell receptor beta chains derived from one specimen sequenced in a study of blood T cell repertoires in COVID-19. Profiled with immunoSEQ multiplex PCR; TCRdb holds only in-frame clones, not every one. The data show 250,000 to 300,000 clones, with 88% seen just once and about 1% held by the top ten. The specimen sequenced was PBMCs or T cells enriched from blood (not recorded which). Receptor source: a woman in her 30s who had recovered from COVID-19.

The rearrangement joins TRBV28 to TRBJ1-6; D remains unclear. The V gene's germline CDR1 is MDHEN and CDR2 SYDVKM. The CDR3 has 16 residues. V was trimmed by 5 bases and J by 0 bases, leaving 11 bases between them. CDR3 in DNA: TGTGCCAGCAGTCCCTCGGGAAGCTCCTATAATTCACCCCTCCACTTT. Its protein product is CASSPSGSSYNSPLHF. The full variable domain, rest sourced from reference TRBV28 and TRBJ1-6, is DVKVTQSSRYLVKRTGEKVFLECVQDMDHENMFWYRQDPGLGLRLIYFSYDVKMKEKGDIPEGYSVSREKKERFSLILESASTNQTSMYLCASSPSGSSYNSPLHFGNGTRLTVT.

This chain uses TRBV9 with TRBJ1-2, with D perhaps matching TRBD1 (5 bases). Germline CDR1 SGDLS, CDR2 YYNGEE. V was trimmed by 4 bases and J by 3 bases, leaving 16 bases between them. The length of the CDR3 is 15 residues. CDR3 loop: CASSLHIGQDYGYTF. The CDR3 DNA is TGTGCCAGCAGCCTCCATATCGGACAAGACTATGGCTACACCTTC.

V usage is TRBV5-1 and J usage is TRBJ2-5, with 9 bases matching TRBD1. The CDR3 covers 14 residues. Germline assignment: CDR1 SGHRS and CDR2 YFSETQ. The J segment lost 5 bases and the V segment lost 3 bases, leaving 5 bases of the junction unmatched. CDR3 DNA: TGCGCCAGCAGCTCGACAGGGGGTTTTGAGACCCAGTACTTC. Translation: CASSSTGGFETQYF.

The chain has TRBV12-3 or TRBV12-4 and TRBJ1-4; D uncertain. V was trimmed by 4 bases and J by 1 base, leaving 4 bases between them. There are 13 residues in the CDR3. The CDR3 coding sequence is TGTGCCAGCAGTTCCCGAACTAATGAAAAACTGTTTTTT. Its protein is CASSSRTNEKLFF.

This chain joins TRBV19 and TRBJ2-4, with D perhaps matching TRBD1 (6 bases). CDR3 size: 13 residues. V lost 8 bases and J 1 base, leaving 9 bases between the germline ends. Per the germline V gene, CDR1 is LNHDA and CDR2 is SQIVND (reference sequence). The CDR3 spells CASQGLAKNIQYF. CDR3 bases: TGTGCCAGTCAGGGGCTGGCCAAAAACATTCAGTACTTC.

For the CDR3, the DNA is TGTGCCAGCAGTGAATGGGTGGGGGGGGCCTACGAGCAGTACTTC. Amino acid sequence: CASSEWVGGAYEQYF. The chain has TRBV25-1 and TRBJ2-7, with 7 bases fitting TRBD2. Germline loops: CDR1 MGHDK, CDR2 SYGVNS. V shed 1 base, J shed 2 bases, and the junction held 5 bases outside the gene matches. The CDR3 has 15 amino acids.

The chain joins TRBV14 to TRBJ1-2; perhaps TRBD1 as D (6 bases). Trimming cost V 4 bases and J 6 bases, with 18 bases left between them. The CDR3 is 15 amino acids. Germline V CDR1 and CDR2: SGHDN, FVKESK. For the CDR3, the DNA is TGTGCCAGCAGCCTGAGGATAGGGGGTATCGATGGCTACACCTTC. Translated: CASSLRIGGIDGYTF.

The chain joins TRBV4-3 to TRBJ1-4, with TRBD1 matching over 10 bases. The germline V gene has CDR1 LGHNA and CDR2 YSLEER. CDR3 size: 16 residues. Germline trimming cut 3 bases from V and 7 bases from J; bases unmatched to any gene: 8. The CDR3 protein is CASSQIPGTGAEKLFF. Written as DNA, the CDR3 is TGCGCCAGCAGCCAGATACCCGGGACAGGGGCTGAAAAACTGTTTTTT.

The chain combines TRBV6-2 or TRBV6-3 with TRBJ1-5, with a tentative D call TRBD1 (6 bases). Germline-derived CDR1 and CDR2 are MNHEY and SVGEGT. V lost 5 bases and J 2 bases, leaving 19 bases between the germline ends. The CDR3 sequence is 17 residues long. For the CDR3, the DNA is TGTGCCAGCAGTCACCACAGGGTCTTGGGGGGCAATCAGCCCCAGCATTTT. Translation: CASSHHRVLGGNQPQHF.

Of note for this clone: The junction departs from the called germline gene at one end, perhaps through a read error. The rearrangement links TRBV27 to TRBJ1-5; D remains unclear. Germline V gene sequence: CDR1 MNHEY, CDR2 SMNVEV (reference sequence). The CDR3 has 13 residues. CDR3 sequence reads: CASSAQSLQAQHF. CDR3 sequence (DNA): TGTGCCAGCAGTGCCCAAAGTCTTCAGGCCCAGCATTTT.

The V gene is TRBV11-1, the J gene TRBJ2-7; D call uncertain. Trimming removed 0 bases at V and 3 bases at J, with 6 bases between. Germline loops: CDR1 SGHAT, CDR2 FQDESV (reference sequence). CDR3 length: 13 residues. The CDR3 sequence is CASSLALVYEQYF. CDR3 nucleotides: TGTGCCAGCAGCTTAGCCCTAGTCTACGAGCAGTACTTC.

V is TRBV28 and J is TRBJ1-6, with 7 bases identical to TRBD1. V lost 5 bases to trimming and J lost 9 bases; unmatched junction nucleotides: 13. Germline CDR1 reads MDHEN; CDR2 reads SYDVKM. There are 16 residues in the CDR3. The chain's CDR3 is CASSPPPGTEGSPLHF. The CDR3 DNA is TGTGCCAGCAGTCCCCCCCCCGGGACAGAGGGTTCACCCCTCCACTTT.

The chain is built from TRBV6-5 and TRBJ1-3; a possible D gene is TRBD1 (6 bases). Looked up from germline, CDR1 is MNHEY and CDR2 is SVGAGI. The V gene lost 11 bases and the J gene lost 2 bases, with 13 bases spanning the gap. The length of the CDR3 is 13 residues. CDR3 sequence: CAGQGTPGNTIYF. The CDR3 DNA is TGTGCCGGCCAGGGGACACCTGGAAACACCATATATTTT.

The CDR3 is CASSFGTRGGGYGYTF. The CDR3 DNA sequence: TGCGCCAGCAGCTTCGGGACTAGGGGAGGGGGCTATGGCTACACCTTC. The genes are TRBV5-1 and TRBJ1-2, with TRBD1 as a possible D gene (6 bases). Germline CDR1 and CDR2: SGHRS and YFSETQ. The V gene lost 2 bases and the J gene lost 4 bases, with 18 bases spanning the gap. This CDR3 contains 16 residues.

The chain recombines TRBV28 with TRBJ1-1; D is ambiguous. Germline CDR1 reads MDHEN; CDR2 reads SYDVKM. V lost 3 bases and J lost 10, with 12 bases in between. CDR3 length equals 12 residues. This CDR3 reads CASSLFEERAFF. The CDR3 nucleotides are TGTGCCAGCAGTTTGTTTGAGGAGCGAGCTTTCTTT.

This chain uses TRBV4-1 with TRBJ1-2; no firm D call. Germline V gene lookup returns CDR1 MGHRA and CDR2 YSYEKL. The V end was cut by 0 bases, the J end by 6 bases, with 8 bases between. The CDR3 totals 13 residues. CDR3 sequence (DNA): TGCGCCAGCAGCCAAGATTTGGAGGATGGCTACACCTTC. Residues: CASSQDLEDGYTF.

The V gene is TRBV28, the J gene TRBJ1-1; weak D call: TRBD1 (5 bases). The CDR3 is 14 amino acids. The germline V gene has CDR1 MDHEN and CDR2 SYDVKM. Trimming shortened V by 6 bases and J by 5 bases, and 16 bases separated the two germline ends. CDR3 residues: CASSLVGRGTEAFF. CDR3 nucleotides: TGTGCCAGCAGCCTTGTGGGGCGCGGAACTGAAGCTTTCTTT.

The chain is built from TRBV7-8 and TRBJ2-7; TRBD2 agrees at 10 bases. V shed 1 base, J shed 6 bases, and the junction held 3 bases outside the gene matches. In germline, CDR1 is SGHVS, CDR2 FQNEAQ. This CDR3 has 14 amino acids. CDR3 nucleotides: TGTGCCAGCAGCTTAGGGCTAGCGGGAGCCGAGCAGTACTTC. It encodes CASSLGLAGAEQYF. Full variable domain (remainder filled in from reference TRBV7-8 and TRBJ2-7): GAGVSQSPRYKVAKRGQDVALRCDPISGHVSLFWYQQALGQGPEFLTYFQNEAQLDKSGLPSDRFFAERPEGSVSTLKIQRTQQEDSAVYLCASSLGLAGAEQYFGPGTRLTVT.

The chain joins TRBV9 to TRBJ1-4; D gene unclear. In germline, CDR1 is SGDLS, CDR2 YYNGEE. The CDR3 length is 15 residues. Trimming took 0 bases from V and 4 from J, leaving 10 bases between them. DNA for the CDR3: TGTGCCAGCAGCGTAGGGGCAGCTATTAATGAAAAACTGTTTTTT. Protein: CASSVGAAINEKLFF.

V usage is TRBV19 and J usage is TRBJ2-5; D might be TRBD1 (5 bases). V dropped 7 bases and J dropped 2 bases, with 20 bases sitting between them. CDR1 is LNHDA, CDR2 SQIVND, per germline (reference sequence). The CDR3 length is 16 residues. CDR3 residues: CASTKTDSMMQETQYF. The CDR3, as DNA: TGTGCCAGTACCAAAACCGACAGTATGATGCAAGAGACCCAGTACTTC.

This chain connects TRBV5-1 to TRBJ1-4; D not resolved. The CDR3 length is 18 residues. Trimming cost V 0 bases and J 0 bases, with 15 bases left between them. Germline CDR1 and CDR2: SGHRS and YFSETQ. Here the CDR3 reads CASSLGRTAIATNEKLFF. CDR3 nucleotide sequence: TGCGCCAGCAGCTTGGGGCGCACAGCTATTGCAACTAATGAAAAACTGTTTTTT.

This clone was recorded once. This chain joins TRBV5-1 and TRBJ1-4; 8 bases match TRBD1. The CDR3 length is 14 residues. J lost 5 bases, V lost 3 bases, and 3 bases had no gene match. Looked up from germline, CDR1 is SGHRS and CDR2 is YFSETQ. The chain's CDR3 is CASSSDRANEKLFF. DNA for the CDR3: TGCGCCAGCAGCTCGGACAGGGCGAATGAAAAACTGTTTTTT.

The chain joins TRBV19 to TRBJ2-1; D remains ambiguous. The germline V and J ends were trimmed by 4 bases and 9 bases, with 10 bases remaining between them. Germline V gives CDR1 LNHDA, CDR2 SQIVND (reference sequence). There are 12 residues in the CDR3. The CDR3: CASSTTGREQFF. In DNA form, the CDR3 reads TGTGCCAGTAGTACCACTGGTCGTGAGCAGTTCTTC.

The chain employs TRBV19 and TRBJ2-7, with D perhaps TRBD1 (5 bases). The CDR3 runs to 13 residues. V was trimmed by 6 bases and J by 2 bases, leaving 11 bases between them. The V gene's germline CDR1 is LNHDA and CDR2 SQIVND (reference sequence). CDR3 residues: CASSPQGTYEQYF. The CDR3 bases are TGTGCCAGTAGCCCCCAGGGAACCTACGAGCAGTACTTC.

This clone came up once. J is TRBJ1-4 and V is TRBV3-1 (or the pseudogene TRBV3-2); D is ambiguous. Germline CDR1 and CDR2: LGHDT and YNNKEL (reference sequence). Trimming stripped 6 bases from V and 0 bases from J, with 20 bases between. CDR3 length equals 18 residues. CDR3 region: CASSVKYYTITTNEKLFF. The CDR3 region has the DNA TGTGCCAGCAGTGTCAAATATTACACTATAACAACTAATGAAAAACTGTTTTTT.

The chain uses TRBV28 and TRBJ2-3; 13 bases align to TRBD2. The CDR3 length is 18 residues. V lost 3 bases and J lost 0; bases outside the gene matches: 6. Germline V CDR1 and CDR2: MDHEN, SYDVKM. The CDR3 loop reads CASSFGGLAGMSTDTQYF. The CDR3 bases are TGTGCCAGCAGTTTTGGGGGACTAGCGGGAATGAGCACAGATACGCAGTATTTT.

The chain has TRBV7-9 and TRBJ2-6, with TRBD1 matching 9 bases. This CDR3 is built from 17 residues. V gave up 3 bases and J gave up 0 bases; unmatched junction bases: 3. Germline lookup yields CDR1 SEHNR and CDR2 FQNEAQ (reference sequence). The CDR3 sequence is CASSLGQGHSGANVLTF. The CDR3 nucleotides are TGTGCCAGCAGCTTGGGACAGGGTCACTCTGGGGCCAACGTCCTGACTTTC.

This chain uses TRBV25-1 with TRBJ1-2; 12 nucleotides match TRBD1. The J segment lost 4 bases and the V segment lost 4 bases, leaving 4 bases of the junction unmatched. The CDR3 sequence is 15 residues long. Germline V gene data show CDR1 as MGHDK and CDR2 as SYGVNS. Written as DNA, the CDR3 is TGTGCCAGCAGTGGTGGGACAGGGGGCACCTATGGCTACACCTTC. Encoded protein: CASSGGTGGTYGYTF.

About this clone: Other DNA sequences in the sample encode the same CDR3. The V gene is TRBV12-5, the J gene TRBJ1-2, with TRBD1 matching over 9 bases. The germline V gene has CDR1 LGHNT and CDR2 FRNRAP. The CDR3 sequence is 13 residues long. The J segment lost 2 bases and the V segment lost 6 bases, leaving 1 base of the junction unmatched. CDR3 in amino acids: CASGTGGNYGYTF. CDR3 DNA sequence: TGTGCTAGTGGGACAGGGGGAAACTATGGCTACACCTTC.